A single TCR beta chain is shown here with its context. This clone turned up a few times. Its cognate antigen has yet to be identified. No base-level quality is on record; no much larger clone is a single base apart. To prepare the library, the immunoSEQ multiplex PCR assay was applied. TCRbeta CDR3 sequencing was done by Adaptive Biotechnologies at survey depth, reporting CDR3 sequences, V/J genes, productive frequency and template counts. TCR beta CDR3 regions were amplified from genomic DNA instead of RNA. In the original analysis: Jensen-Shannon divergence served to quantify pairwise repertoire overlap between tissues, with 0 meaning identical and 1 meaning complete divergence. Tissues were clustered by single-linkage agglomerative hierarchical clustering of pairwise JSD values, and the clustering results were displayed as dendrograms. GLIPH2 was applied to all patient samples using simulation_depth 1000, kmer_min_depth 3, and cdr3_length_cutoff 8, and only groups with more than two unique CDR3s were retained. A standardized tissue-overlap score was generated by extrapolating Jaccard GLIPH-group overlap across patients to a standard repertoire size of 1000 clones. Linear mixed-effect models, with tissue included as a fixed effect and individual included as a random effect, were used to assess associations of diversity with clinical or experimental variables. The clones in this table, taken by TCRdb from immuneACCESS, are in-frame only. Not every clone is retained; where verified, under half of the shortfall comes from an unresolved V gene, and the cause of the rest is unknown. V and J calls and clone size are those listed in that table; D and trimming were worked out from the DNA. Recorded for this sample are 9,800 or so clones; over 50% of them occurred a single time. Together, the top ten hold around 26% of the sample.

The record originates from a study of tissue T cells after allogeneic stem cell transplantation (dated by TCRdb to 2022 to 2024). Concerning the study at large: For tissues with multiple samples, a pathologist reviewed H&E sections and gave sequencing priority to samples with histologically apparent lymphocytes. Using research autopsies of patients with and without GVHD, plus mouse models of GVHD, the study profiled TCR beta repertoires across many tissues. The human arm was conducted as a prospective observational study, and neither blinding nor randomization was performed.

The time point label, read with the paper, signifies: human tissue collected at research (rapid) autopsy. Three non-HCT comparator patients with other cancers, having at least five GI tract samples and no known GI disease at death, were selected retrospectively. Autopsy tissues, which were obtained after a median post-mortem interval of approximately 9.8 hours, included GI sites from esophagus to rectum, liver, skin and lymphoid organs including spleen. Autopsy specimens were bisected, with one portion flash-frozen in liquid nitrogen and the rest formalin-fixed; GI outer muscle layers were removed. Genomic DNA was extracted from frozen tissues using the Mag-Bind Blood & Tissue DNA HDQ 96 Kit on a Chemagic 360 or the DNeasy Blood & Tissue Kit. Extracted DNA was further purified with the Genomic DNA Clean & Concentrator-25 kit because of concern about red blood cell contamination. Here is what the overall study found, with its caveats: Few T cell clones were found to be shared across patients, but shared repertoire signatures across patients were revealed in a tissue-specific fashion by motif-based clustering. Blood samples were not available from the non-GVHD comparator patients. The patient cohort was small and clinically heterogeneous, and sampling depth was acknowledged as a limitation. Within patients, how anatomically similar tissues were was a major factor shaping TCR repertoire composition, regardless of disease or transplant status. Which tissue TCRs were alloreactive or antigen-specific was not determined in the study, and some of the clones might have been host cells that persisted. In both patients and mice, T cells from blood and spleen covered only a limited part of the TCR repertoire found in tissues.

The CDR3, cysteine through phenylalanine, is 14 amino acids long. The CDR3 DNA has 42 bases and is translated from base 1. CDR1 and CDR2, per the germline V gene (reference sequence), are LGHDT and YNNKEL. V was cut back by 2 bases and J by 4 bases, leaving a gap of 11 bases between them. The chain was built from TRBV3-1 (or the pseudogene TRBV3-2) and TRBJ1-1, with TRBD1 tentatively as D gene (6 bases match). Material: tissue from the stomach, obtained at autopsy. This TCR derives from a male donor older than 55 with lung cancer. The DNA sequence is TGTGCCAGCAGCCAACAACAGGGAATCACTGAAGCTTTCTTT. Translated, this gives CASSQQQGITEAFF.